This TCR beta chain was sequenced during a study of tumor and adjacent non-tumor tissue in lung cancer. Study background: Approximately 4 million productive TCRbeta reads were obtained per sample on average. Findings and limits, study-wide: Tumor tissue had significantly higher TCR diversity than normal lung. Tumor repertoires had a smaller top 100 clone share than normal lung.

This sample's RNA came from whole unsorted tissue. Germline assignment: CDR1 ENHRY and CDR2 SYGVKD. The length of the CDR3 is 13 residues. Trimming took off 10 bases at V and 9 bases at J, with 19 bases between the two ends. Concerning this clonotype itself: Its antigen is unidentified.

The library came from three nested PCR rounds adapted from ARM-PCR protocols. TCRdb used MiXCR to reprocess the multiplex PCR reads, holding one entry per CDR3 protein. The table records 70,000 to 90,000 distinct CDR3 sequences, over 75% of them present only once. This sequence was found in a woman aged 45-59 years with non-small cell lung cancer. The sequenced sample was lung tumor tissue. The chain combines TRBV10-3 with TRBJ2-4; TRBD1 is a possible D gene (5 bases). CDR3 nucleotide sequence: TGTGCCACCCAAACGTGGGGCAATATCATTCAGTACTTC. Translated, it gives CATQTWGNIIQYF.